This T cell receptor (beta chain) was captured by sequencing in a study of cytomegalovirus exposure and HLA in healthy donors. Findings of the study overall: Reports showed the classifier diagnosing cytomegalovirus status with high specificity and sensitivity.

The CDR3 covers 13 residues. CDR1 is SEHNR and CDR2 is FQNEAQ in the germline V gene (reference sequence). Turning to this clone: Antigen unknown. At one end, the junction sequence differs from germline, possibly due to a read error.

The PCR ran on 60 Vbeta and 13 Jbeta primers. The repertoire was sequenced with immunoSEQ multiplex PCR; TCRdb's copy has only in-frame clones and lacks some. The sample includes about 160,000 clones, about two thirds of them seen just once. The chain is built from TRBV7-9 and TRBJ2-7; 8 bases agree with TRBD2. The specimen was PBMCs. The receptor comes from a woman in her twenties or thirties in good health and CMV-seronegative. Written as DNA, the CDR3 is TGTTCCAGCAGCTTAGCGGGGAGATACGAGCAGTACTTC. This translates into CSSSLAGRYEQYF.